This T cell receptor (beta chain) comes out of a study of regulatory T cells in long-lasting Graves disease. Findings and limits, study-wide: Those with persistent Graves' had less TCR diversity than newly diagnosed patients. New patients shared more than 750 public clonotypes, fewer than the 2,500 to 3,500 shared by persistent patients.

This clonotype was seen at least ten times. Its antigen remains unidentified. Arm-PCR of CDR3 regions and iRepertoire HTBI primers were used to build TCR beta libraries. In TCRdb, the multiplex PCR reads were re-called with MiXCR into one record per CDR3 protein. The table lists over 350,000 distinct CDR3 sequences, under 25% of them singletons. Noted time point: persistent/refractory GD, antithyroid drugs over 5 years with positive TRAb. TCR sequences were obtained from RNA taken from PBMCs. CDR1 is SGHTA, CDR2 FQGNSA, per germline. V shed 3 bases and J shed 1 base, with 22 bases lying between them. There are 20 residues in the CDR3.

The TCR sequence derives from a female donor with Graves disease. The sample consisted of peripheral blood mononuclear cells (PBMCs), taken when the disease was refractory, from a patient treated with antithyroid drugs. This chain joins TRBV7-2 and TRBJ2-6; possible D gene TRBD1, 6 bases. The CDR3, as DNA: TGTGCCAGCAGCTTCTTGCCACAGACAGGCAGTTTGTCTGGGGCCAACGTCCTGACTTTC. This sequence encodes CASSFLPQTGSLSGANVLTF.